This paragraph reports one T cell receptor (beta chain). No antigen is known for it. An end of the junction differs from the germline gene, which may be a read error. The source of the sample is a study of cytomegalovirus exposure and HLA in healthy donors. Study background: Across around 400 genotyped donors, 81% landed in the Caucasian-associated ancestry cluster.

The study ran its PCR with 60 Vbeta and 13 Jbeta primers. This table comes from immunoSEQ multiplex PCR, and its TCRdb copy is limited to in-frame clones, with some not included. The sample lists under 150,000 clones, nearly 80% occurring once. The length of the CDR3 is 16 residues. CDR1 SEHNR and CDR2 FQNEAQ come from the germline V gene (reference sequence). Unrecorded immune exposures were likely, despite nominal health at sampling. Study-wide points: Association of a missense DCLRE1C variant with TCR beta V- and J-gene trimming was reported in a later analysis.

V usage is TRBV7-9 and J usage is TRBJ1-2; TRBD1 matches at 10 bases. Sequenced input: PBMCs. The clonotype was recovered from a woman aged 30 to 39 in good health and CMV-seropositive. In nucleotides, the CDR3 is TGTTCCAGCAGCTTAGTGACCGGGACAGGGGACGTTGGCTACACCTTC. This gives the protein CSSSLVTGTGDVGYTF.